This section outlines one T cell receptor beta chain sequence together with its context. The antigen is unknown. Germline V lookup: CDR1 SGHRS, CDR2 YFSETQ. Trimming cost V 7 bases and J 4 bases; bases outside gene matches: 7. This CDR3 comprises 13 residues. This sample stems from a study of radiotherapy plus CTLA-4 blockade in lung cancer. General study points: Radiotherapy was combined with ipilimumab, and tumor-derived TCR clones then expanded in blood.

Some clones are missing from TCRdb's copy, which holds only in-frame ones; the method was immunoSEQ multiplex PCR. The sample has roughly 97,000 clones, around 74% seen once. V gene TRBV5-1 combines with J gene TRBJ1-1, with 7 bases lining up with TRBD1. The sample consisted of peripheral blood, taken from a patient treated with radiotherapy plus ipilimumab. This sequence was found in a human donor with non-small cell lung cancer who had a partial response to radiotherapy plus ipilimumab. Some clones in this sample may be carry-over from other donors' samples. The CDR3 spells CASGGTVGTEAFF. CDR3 nucleotides: TGCGCCAGCGGAGGGACAGTAGGCACTGAAGCTTTCTTT.